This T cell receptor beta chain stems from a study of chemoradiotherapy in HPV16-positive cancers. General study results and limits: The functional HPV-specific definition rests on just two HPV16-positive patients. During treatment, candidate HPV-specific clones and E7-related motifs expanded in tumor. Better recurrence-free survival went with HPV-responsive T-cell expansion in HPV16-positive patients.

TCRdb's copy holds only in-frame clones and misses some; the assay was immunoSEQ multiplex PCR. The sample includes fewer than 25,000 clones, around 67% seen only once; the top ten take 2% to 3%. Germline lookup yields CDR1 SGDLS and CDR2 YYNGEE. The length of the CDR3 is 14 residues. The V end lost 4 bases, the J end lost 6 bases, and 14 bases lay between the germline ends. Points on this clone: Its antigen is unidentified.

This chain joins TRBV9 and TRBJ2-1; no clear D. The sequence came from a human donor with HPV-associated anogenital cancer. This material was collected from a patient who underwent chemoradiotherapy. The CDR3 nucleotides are TGTGCCAGCAGCCTTGACCTAGAAATCAATGAGCAGTTCTTC. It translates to CASSLDLEINEQFF.